This note documents a single TCR beta chain sequence. The antigen is undetermined. Blood draws occurred at baseline, cycle 4 day 1, and cycle 7 day 1. The data stem from a study of OX40 agonist ivuxolimab in advanced cancers. Study results and caveats: Fewer expanded clones were found on average in CD4+ than in CD8+ T cells.

The repertoire was sequenced with immunoSEQ multiplex PCR; TCRdb's copy has only in-frame clones and lacks some. The sample contains 20,000 to 25,000 clones, about 83% of which appear only once. The sample in question was CD4+ or CD8+ T cells sorted from blood, obtained in a trial of the OX40 agonist ivuxolimab. This sequence originates from an adult with an advanced solid tumor such as melanoma, head and neck, liver or kidney cancer.

The chain's CDR3 is CASSPHEGATEAFF. The CDR3, as DNA: TGTGCCAGCAGCCCCCACGAGGGGGCCACTGAAGCTTTCTTT. The V call is TRBV7-6, the J call TRBJ1-1, with TRBD1 matching over 7 bases. CDR3 length equals 14 residues. The V and J ends lost 5 bases and 4 bases, in that order; junction bases with no gene match: 7. Germline-derived CDR1 and CDR2 are SGHVS and FNYEAQ. Combining the CDR3 with reference TRBV7-6 and TRBJ1-1 gives the whole variable domain GAGVSQSPRYKVTKRGQDVALRCDPISGHVSLYWYRQALGQGPEFLTYFNYEAQQDKSGLPNDRFSAERPEGSISTLTIQRTEQRDSAMYRCASSPHEGATEAFFGQGTRLTVV.